The clone carrying this T cell receptor (beta chain) was detected many times. Antigen unknown. The data originate from a study of CD8 T cells in ankylosing spondylitis. Study observations and caveats: The study identified a TCR beta motif of under ten highly homologous variants that appeared characteristic of ankylosing spondylitis blood. Clones linked to disease, bearing a CD8+ phenotype, were relatively rare in peripheral blood.

Quantitative 5'-RACE was performed with molecular barcodes, and it yielded the TCR beta libraries. From the 5' RACE reads, TCRdb called clonotypes with MiXCR, one entry per CDR3 protein. This sample has a few hundred thousand distinct CDR3 sequences, with 20% to 25% found just once. The CDR3 has 13 amino acids. Germline V lookup: CDR1 SQVTM, CDR2 ANQGSEA. Deletions cut 4 bases from V and 6 bases from J, with 12 bases between. Material for sequencing was blood, either unsorted or a sorted T cell fraction (not recorded which). The receptor comes from a male donor with ankylosing spondylitis. This rearrangement joins TRBV29-1 to TRBJ2-2; D is tentatively TRBD1 or TRBD2 (6 bases each). CDR3 protein: CSVGEGGSGELFF. The CDR3 region has the DNA TGCAGCGTTGGAGAGGGGGGTTCCGGGGAGCTGTTTTTT.